Listed here is a single T cell receptor beta chain. The antigen is unknown. This entry comes from a study of cytomegalovirus exposure and HLA in healthy donors. Germline V lookup: CDR1 SGHRS, CDR2 YFSETQ. J lost 0 bases, V lost 3 bases, and 9 bases had no gene match. The CDR3 length is 18 residues. Study outcomes and limitations: Other equally common chains were less clonally expanded than HLA-associated TCR beta chains, a later analysis showed. Later work associated fewer than 20,000 TCR beta sequences with HLA alleles at 0.05 false discovery rate.

PCR was performed using 60 Vbeta and 13 Jbeta primers. Some clones are missing from TCRdb's copy, which holds only in-frame ones; the method was immunoSEQ multiplex PCR. The sample records 80,000 to 130,000 clones, 84% being singletons. V and J are TRBV5-1 and TRBJ2-6; 7 bases are shared with TRBD1. Sequenced input: PBMCs. The sequence was obtained from a young woman in good health and CMV-seronegative. The CDR3 protein is CASSSDRALLSGANVLTF. In DNA, the CDR3 is TGCGCCAGCAGCTCTGACAGGGCCCTACTCTCTGGGGCCAACGTCCTGACTTTC.